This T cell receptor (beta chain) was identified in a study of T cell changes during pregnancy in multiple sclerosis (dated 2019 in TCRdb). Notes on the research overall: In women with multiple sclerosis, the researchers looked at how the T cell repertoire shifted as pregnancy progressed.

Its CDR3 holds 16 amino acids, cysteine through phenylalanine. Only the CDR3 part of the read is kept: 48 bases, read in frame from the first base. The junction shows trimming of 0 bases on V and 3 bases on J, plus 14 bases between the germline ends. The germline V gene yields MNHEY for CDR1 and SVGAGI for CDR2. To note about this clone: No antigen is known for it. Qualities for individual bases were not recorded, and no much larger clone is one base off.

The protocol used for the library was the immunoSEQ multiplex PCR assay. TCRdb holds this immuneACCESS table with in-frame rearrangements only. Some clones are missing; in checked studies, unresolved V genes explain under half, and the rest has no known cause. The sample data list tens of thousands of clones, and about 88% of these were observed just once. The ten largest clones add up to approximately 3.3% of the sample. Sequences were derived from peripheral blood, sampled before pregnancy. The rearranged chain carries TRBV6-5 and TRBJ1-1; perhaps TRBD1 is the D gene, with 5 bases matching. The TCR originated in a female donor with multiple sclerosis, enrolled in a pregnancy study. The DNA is TGTGCCAGCAGTTACTCGATCGGTCCAGGGCACACTGAAGCTTTCTTT. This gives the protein CASSYSIGPGHTEAFF.